These 32 T cell receptor beta chains came from one sample sequenced in a study of cytomegalovirus exposure and HLA in healthy donors. With 60 Vbeta and 13 Jbeta primers, the PCR was carried out. Data came from immunoSEQ multiplex PCR; TCRdb stores just in-frame clones and leaves some out. The sample lists about 180,000 clones; about 80% were seen once. Sequences were obtained from PBMCs. These receptors all come from a man aged 35-49 years in good health and CMV-seronegative.

The CDR3 loop reads CASRLTGLKYTEAFF. Here the CDR3 DNA reads TGTGCCAGCAGGCTTACAGGGTTGAAGTACACTGAAGCTTTCTTT. The rearrangement links TRBV28 to TRBJ1-1; TRBD1 might be the D (6 bases). The CDR3 is made up of 15 amino acids. Trimming stripped 6 bases from V and 3 bases from J, with 17 bases between. The germline gives CDR1 MDHEN, CDR2 SYDVKM.

The chain carries TRBV5-1 and TRBJ1-3; 7 positions agree with TRBD1. Germline assignment: CDR1 SGHRS and CDR2 YFSETQ. With 7 bases clipped from V and 0 bases from J, the junction kept 4 bases outside the gene matches. The CDR3 consists of 14 residues. CDR3 sequence (DNA): TGCGCCAGCTTTACAGGGGACTCTGGAAACACCATATATTTT. It is translated as CASFTGDSGNTIYF.

The chain carries TRBV19 and TRBJ2-7; TRBD1 aligns across 9 bases. Germline CDR1 LNHDA, CDR2 SQIVND (reference sequence). The trim removed 7 bases at V and 6 bases at J, leaving 10 bases unmatched. The CDR3 runs 14 residues. The CDR3 nucleotides read TGTGCCAGTAATCCCGGGACAGGGATTAGCGAGCAGTACTTC. Translated: CASNPGTGISEQYF.

This sequence joins TRBV27 and TRBJ2-5; 10 bases fit TRBD1. CDR1 is MNHEY and CDR2 is SMNVEV in the germline V gene (reference sequence). This CDR3 spans 16 amino acids. V trimming: 7 bases; J trimming: 4 bases; junction bases outside the gene matches: 12. CDR3 region: CASTPRGTGEGETQYF. CDR3 nucleotides: TGTGCCAGCACCCCCCGAGGGACAGGGGAAGGAGAGACCCAGTACTTC.

This sequence joins TRBV11-3 and TRBJ2-4, with a weak D call TRBD1 (6 bases). This CDR3 contains 16 residues. Germline V gene data show CDR1 as SGHNT and CDR2 as YENEEA. V lost 1 base to trimming and J lost 7 bases, with 17 bases between them. The CDR3 coding sequence is TGTGCCAGCAGCTTAGGGAGCTCTATAGGGGGTAACATTCAGTACTTC. It is translated as CASSLGSSIGGNIQYF.

This clone was found once. The CDR3 is CASSKGKSGTAYEQYF. The CDR3 nucleotides are TGTGCCAGCAGCAAAGGCAAATCGGGGACAGCCTACGAGCAGTACTTC. This chain joins TRBV21-1 and TRBJ2-7; whether TRBD1, the table's D call, matches the DNA was not checked. TRBV21-1 is a listed pseudogene. There are 16 residues in the CDR3.

Written as DNA, the CDR3 is TGTGCCAGCAGCCCCCAACCTAGCGGGGAATACAATGAGCAGTTCTTC. Its protein product is CASSPQPSGEYNEQFF. The V call is TRBV7-3, the J call TRBJ2-1; 9 bases align to TRBD2. CDR3 length: 16 amino acids. The V and J ends lost 5 bases and 4 bases, in that order; junction bases with no gene match: 9. CDR1 is SGHTA and CDR2 is FQGTGA in the germline V gene.

This clone has a handful of counts. V usage is TRBV29-1 and J usage is TRBJ1-3, with a possible D match to TRBD1 (6 bases). From germline, CDR1 is SQVTM and CDR2 ANQGSEA. The CDR3 loop spans 15 amino acids. V was pared by 4 bases and J by 4 bases, with 17 bases between. In DNA form, the CDR3 reads TGCAGCGTTGGCGGGGGGCGCGAGCTGGGAAACACCATATATTTT. This codes for CSVGGGRELGNTIYF.

The chain uses TRBV6-5 and TRBJ1-5, with 9 bases identical to TRBD1. V lost 4 bases to trimming and J lost 4 bases; unmatched junction nucleotides: 5. This CDR3 contains 15 residues. CDR1 is MNHEY and CDR2 is SVGAGI in the germline V gene. CDR3 bases: TGTGCCAGCAGTTCGTCCGGGACAGGGAATCAGCCCCAGCATTTT. This codes for CASSSSGTGNQPQHF.

The V gene is TRBV5-6, the J gene TRBJ2-4; possibly TRBD2 for D (5 bases). The CDR3 spans 13 residues. Germline V lookup: CDR1 SGHDT, CDR2 YYEEEE. The V and J ends lost 5 bases and 0 bases respectively, with 6 bases between them. CDR3 in amino acids: CASRDLAKNIQYF. Here the CDR3 DNA reads TGTGCCAGCAGGGACTTAGCCAAAAACATTCAGTACTTC.

J is TRBJ1-1 and V is TRBV7-9, with 11 bases fitting TRBD1. The CDR3 length is 15 residues. Germline V lookup: CDR1 SEHNR, CDR2 FQNEAQ (reference sequence). The V and J ends lost 5 bases and 4 bases, in that order; junction bases with no gene match: 6. In DNA, the CDR3 is TGTGCCAGCAGCGCAGGACAGGGGGCAACCACTGAAGCTTTCTTT. Its protein is CASSAGQGATTEAFF.

This chain joins TRBV28 and TRBJ2-6, with a weak D call TRBD1 (5 bases). V lost 2 bases to trimming and J lost 2 bases, with 7 bases between them. The CDR3 sequence is 15 residues long. The V gene's germline CDR1 is MDHEN and CDR2 SYDVKM. CDR3 residues: CASSLQGTGANVLTF. The CDR3 coding sequence is TGTGCCAGCAGTTTACAGGGAACTGGGGCCAACGTCCTGACTTTC.

This rearrangement joins TRBV6-6 to TRBJ2-5; a weak D match, TRBD2 (5 bases). Judging by the DNA end, TRBJ2-7 fits better; the J call may be wrong. In germline, CDR1 is MNHNY, CDR2 SVGAGI (reference sequence). This CDR3 contains 12 residues. The CDR3 sequence: CASSPLGYEQYF. CDR3 bases: TGTGCCAGCAGCCCACTAGGATACGAGCAGTACTTC.

This chain links TRBV5-1 with TRBJ2-1; no firm D call. The CDR3 is 11 residues long. The germline V gene encodes CDR1 SGHRS and CDR2 YFSETQ. Trimming left V 2 bases short and J 9 bases short, with 6 bases between. CDR3 nucleotide sequence: TGCGCCAGCAGCTTCTCTAGTGAGCAGTTCTTC. Translated: CASSFSSEQFF.

The chain carries TRBV23-1 and TRBJ2-1; 7 nucleotides match TRBD2. Being an ORF, TRBV23-1 has a function that is uncertain. The V and J ends lost 7 bases and 4 bases, in that order; junction bases with no gene match: 4. The CDR3 spans 13 residues. CDR3 sequence: CASNPSGYNEQFF. CDR3 nucleotide sequence: TGCGCCAGCAACCCTAGCGGTTACAATGAGCAGTTCTTC.

This chain connects TRBV10-3 to TRBJ2-7, with 7 positions matching TRBD1. CDR1 is ENHRY, CDR2 SYGVKD, per germline. CDR3 length: 14 amino acids. With V trimmed by 5 bases and J by 0 bases, 4 bases remained unmatched. CDR3 residues: CAISPTGSSYEQYF. CDR3 DNA sequence: TGTGCCATCAGTCCGACAGGGAGCTCCTACGAGCAGTACTTC.

The chain couples TRBV2 to TRBJ1-2; perhaps TRBD1 as D (6 bases). The CDR3 extends over 13 amino acids. With 4 bases removed from V and 2 bases from J, the gap between germline ends came to 8 bases. Germline V gene sequence: CDR1 SNHLY, CDR2 FYNNEI. The CDR3 spells CASSARGNYGYTF. In nucleotides, the CDR3 is TGTGCCAGCAGTGCCAGGGGAAACTATGGCTACACCTTC.

The rearrangement joins TRBV28 to TRBJ2-7; unclear D gene. Per germline, CDR1 MDHEN and CDR2 SYDVKM. V was pared by 5 bases and J by 0 bases, with 14 bases between. This CDR3 comprises 15 residues. The CDR3 region is CASSPTEIDSYEQYF. Written as DNA, the CDR3 is TGTGCCAGCAGTCCTACAGAGATCGACTCCTACGAGCAGTACTTC.

The sample holds one count of this clone. The rearrangement links TRBV7-8 to TRBJ1-2, with 7 bases matching TRBD1. V was clipped by 4 bases and J by 7 bases; unmatched bases: 6. Germline V gene lookup returns CDR1 SGHVS and CDR2 FQNEAQ. The CDR3 runs to 13 residues. CDR3 protein: CASSYTGDFGYTF. CDR3 DNA: TGTGCCAGCAGCTACACAGGGGATTTTGGCTACACCTTC. The entire variable domain, with the rest obtained from reference TRBV7-8 and TRBJ1-2, is as follows: GAGVSQSPRYKVAKRGQDVALRCDPISGHVSLFWYQQALGQGPEFLTYFQNEAQLDKSGLPSDRFFAERPEGSVSTLKIQRTQQEDSAVYLCASSYTGDFGYTFGSGTRLTVV.

The chain links TRBV4-3 to TRBJ1-6; 7 bases fit TRBD1. This CDR3 is 17 amino acids long. V shed 3 bases and J 4 bases; nucleotides not matched to a gene: 9. The germline gives CDR1 LGHNA, CDR2 YSLEER. In nucleotides, the CDR3 is TGCGCCAGCAGCCAGAATAGGGGGACAGTTTATAATTCACCCCTCCACTTT. This encodes CASSQNRGTVYNSPLHF.

The J gene is TRBJ1-4, the V gene TRBV5-5, with 9 bases identical to TRBD1. The germline V gene has CDR1 SGHKS and CDR2 YYEKEE (reference sequence). The junction had 6 bases not matched to a gene; V was cut back by 6 bases and J by 3 bases. The CDR3 is 15 amino acids. CDR3 residues: CASTSYRGPNEKLFF. CDR3 coding DNA: TGTGCCAGCACCTCTTACAGGGGGCCTAATGAAAAACTGTTTTTT. The full variable domain, rest sourced from reference TRBV5-5 and TRBJ1-4, is DAGVTQSPTHLIKTRGQQVTLRCSPISGHKSVSWYQQVLGQGPQFIFQYYEKEERGRGNFPDRFSARQFPNYSSELNVNALLLGDSALYLCASTSYRGPNEKLFFGSGTQLSVL.

This clone was seen more than once but under ten times. This chain uses TRBV5-8 with TRBJ1-2; D remains ambiguous. Germline loops: CDR1 SGHTS, CDR2 YDEGEE. The length of the CDR3 is 13 residues. Trimming pared 1 base from V and 8 bases from J, leaving 12 bases between. The CDR3 loop is CASSLFRGYGYTF. Here the CDR3 DNA reads TGTGCCAGCAGCTTGTTTCGCGGTTACGGCTACACCTTC.

The gene calls are TRBV19 and TRBJ2-3; 8 positions match TRBD2. The CDR3 sequence is 13 residues long. Germline CDR1 LNHDA, CDR2 SQIVND (reference sequence). V lost 5 bases and J lost 7; bases outside the gene matches: 5. Here the CDR3 DNA reads TGTGCCAGTAGTCCCTGGACTAGCTATACGCAGTATTTT. This sequence encodes CASSPWTSYTQYF. Together with reference TRBV19 and TRBJ2-3, the CDR3 gives the full variable domain: DGGITQSPKYLFRKEGQNVTLSCEQNLNHDAMYWYRQDPGQGLRLIYYSQIVNDFQKGDIAEGYSVSREKKESFPLTVTSAQKNPTAFYLCASSPWTSYTQYFGPGTRLTVL.

The chain is built from TRBV4-3 and TRBJ1-3; 10 positions match TRBD1. Per germline, CDR1 LGHNA and CDR2 YSLEER. J lost 6 bases, V lost 0 bases, and 8 bases had no gene match. The CDR3 spans 17 residues. CDR3 sequence reads: CASSQDGRGTGENTIYF. The CDR3, as DNA: TGCGCCAGCAGCCAAGACGGGCGCGGGACAGGGGAAAACACCATATATTTT.

This CDR3 reads CASSKGPVEGDSSWEQYF. The CDR3 DNA is TGTGCCAGCAGCAAGGGACCCGTTGAAGGGGACTCATCGTGGGAGCAGTACTTC. This chain connects TRBV21-1 to TRBJ2-7; the DNA was not compared with TRBD2, the D call given in the table. TRBV21-1 is a recognized pseudogene. The CDR3 has 18 amino acids.

In this sample, this clone turned up once. The genes are TRBV18 and TRBJ1-4, with unresolved D. V lost 2 bases and J 5 bases, leaving 6 bases between the germline ends. The CDR3 covers 13 residues. Germline lookup yields CDR1 KGHSH and CDR2 LQKENI. The CDR3 nucleotides read TGTGCCAGCTCACCAAGACAAAATGAAAAACTGTTTTTT. Translating gives CASSPRQNEKLFF.

The chain uses TRBV5-1 and TRBJ2-3, with D perhaps TRBD2 (5 bases). The germline V gene encodes CDR1 SGHRS and CDR2 YFSETQ. V was cut by 0 bases and J by 2 bases, with 10 bases left in between. This CDR3 spans 15 amino acids. The CDR3 here is CASSLDGGNTDTQYF. The CDR3 nucleotides are TGCGCCAGCAGCTTGGACGGAGGAAACACAGATACGCAGTATTTT.

The chain combines TRBV5-1 with TRBJ2-1; 9 nucleotides line up with TRBD2. Germline CDR1 reads SGHRS; CDR2 reads YFSETQ. V trimming: 4 bases; J trimming: 5 bases; junction bases outside the gene matches: 4. CDR3 length equals 14 residues. Here the CDR3 DNA reads TGCGCCAGCAGCCTTAGCGGGGGTGACAATGAGCAGTTCTTC. This gives the protein CASSLSGGDNEQFF.

The chain carries TRBV2 and TRBJ2-2, with TRBD1 as a possible D gene (5 bases). Per the germline V gene, CDR1 is SNHLY and CDR2 is FYNNEI. This CDR3 has 15 amino acids. V shed 3 bases and J shed 1 base, with 9 bases lying between them. The CDR3 coding sequence is TGTGCCAGCAGTGAGACAGATCTGAACACCGGGGAGCTGTTTTTT. Its translation is CASSETDLNTGELFF.

CDR3 residues: CASSQERDISYEQYF. The DNA for the CDR3 is TGCGCCAGCAGCCAAGAACGAGACATTTCCTACGAGCAGTACTTC. V and J are TRBV4-1 and TRBJ2-7; D uncertain. The CDR3 sequence is 15 residues long. Germline CDR1 reads MGHRA; CDR2 reads YSYEKL. Trimming shortened V by 0 bases and J by 1 base, and 10 bases separated the two germline ends.

The sample holds a few counts of this clone. V gene TRBV27 combines with J gene TRBJ1-1, with TRBD1 as a possible D gene (5 bases). Germline values: CDR1 MNHEY, CDR2 SMNVEV (reference sequence). The CDR3 has 16 amino acids. Trimming pared 5 bases from V and 0 bases from J, leaving 16 bases between. Here the CDR3 reads CASSPAADRMNTEAFF. As DNA, the CDR3 is TGTGCCAGCAGTCCCGCGGCCGACAGAATGAACACTGAAGCTTTCTTT.

V usage is TRBV30 and J usage is TRBJ1-5; perhaps TRBD1 as D (5 bases). Trimming cost V 0 bases and J 7 bases, with 16 bases left between them. The CDR3 has 15 amino acids. Looked up from germline, CDR1 is GTSNPN and CDR2 is SVGIG (reference sequence). CDR3 sequence: CAWSVPTAGLQPQHF. The CDR3 nucleotides are TGTGCCTGGAGTGTACCGACGGCAGGGTTGCAGCCCCAGCATTTT.